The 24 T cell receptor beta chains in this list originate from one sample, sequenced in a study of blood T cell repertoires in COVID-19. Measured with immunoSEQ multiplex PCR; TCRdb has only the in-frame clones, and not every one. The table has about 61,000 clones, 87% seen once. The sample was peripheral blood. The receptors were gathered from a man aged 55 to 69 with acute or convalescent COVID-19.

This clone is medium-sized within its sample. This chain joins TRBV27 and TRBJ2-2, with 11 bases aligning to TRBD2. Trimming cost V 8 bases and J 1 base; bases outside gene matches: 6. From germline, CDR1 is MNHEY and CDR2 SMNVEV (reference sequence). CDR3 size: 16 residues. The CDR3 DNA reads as TGTGCCAGCTCCCCAGGACTAGCGGGGAACACCGGGGAGCTGTTTTTT. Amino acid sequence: CASSPGLAGNTGELFF.

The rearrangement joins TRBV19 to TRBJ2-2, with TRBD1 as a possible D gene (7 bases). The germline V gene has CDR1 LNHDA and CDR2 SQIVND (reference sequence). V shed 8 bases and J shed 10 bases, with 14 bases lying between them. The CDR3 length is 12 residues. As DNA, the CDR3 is TGTGCCAGTCCCCGGGGGACAGTGGAGCTGTTTTTT. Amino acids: CASPRGTVELFF.

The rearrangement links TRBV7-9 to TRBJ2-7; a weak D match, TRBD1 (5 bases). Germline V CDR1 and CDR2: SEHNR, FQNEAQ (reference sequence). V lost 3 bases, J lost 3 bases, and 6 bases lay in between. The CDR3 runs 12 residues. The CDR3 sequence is CASSFDSYEQYF. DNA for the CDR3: TGTGCCAGCAGCTTCGACAGCTACGAGCAGTACTTC. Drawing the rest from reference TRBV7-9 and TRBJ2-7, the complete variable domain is DTGVSQNPRHKITKRGQNVTFRCDPISEHNRLYWYRQTLGQGPEFLTYFQNEAQLEKSRLLSDRFSAERPKGSFSTLEIQRTEQGDSAMYLCASSFDSYEQYFGPGTRLTVT.

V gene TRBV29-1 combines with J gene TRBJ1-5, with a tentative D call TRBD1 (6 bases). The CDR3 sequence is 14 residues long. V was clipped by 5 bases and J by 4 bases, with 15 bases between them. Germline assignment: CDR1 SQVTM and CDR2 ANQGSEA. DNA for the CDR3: TGCAGCGTTTCAACGGGACAAAATAATCAGCCCCAGCATTTT. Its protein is CSVSTGQNNQPQHF.

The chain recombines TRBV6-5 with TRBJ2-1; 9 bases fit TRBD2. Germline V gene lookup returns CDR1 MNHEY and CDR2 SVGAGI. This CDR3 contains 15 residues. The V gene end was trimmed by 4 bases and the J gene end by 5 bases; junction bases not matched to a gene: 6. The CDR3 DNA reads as TGTGCCAGCAGTTCCGTAGCGGGGGCACACAATGAGCAGTTCTTC. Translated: CASSSVAGAHNEQFF.

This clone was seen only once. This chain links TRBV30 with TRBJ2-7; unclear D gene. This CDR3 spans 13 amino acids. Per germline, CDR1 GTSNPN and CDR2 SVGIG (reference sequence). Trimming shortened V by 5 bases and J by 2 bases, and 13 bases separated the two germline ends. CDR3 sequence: CAWESLQPYEQYF. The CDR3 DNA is TGTGCCTGGGAGTCCCTACAGCCCTACGAGCAGTACTTC.

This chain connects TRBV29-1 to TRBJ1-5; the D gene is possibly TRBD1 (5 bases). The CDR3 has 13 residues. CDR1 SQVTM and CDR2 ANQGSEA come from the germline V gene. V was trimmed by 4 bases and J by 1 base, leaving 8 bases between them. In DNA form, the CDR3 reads TGCAGCGTTGGGCAGGGAAGCAATCAGCCCCAGCATTTT. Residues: CSVGQGSNQPQHF.

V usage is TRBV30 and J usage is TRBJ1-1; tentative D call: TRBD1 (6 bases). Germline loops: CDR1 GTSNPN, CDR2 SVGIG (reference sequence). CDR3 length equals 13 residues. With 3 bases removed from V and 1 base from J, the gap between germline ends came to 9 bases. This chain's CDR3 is CAWSWGQNTEAFF. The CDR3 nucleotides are TGTGCCTGGAGCTGGGGACAGAACACTGAAGCTTTCTTT.

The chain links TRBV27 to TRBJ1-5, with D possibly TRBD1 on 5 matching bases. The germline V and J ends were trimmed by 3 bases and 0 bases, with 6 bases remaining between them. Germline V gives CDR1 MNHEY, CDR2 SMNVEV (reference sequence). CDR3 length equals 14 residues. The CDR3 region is CASSLGGSNQPQHF. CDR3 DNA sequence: TGTGCCAGCAGTTTGGGGGGTAGCAATCAGCCCCAGCATTTT.

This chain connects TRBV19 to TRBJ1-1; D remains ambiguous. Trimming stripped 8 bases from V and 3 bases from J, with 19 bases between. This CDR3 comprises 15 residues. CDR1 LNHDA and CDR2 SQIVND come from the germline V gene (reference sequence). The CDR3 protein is CASSSPSGYDTEAFF. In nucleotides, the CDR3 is TGTGCCAGTTCCTCCCCGTCGGGGTATGACACTGAAGCTTTCTTT.

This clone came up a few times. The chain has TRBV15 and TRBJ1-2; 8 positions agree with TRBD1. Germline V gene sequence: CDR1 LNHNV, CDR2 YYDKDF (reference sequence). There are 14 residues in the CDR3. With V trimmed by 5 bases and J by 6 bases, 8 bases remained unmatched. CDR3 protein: CATSRADRGNGYTF. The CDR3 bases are TGTGCCACCAGCCGCGCCGACAGGGGAAATGGCTACACCTTC. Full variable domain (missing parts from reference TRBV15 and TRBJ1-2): DAMVIQNPRYQVTQFGKPVTLSCSQTLNHNVMYWYQQKSSQAPKLLFHYYDKDFNNEADTPDNFQSRRPNTSFCFLDIRSPGLGDTAMYLCATSRADRGNGYTFGSGTRLTVV.

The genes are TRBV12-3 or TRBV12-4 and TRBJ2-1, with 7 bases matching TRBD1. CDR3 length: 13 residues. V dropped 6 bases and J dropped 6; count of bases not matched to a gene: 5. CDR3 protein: CASRLSGGNEQFF. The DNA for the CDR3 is TGTGCCAGCAGACTATCAGGGGGCAATGAGCAGTTCTTC.

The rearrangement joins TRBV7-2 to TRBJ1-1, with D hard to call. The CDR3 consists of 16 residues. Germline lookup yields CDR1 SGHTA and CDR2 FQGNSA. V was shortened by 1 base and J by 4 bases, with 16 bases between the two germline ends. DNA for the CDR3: TGTGCCAGCAGCTTAGGCGGCGTCCGGGGAGGCACTGAAGCTTTCTTT. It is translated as CASSLGGVRGGTEAFF.

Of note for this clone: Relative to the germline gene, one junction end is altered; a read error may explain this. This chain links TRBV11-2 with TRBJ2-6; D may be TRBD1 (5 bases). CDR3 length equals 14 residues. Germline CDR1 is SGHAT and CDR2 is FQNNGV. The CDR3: CASSLESGANVPTF. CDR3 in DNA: TGTGCCAGCAGCTTGGAGTCTGGGGCCAACGTCCCGACTTTC.

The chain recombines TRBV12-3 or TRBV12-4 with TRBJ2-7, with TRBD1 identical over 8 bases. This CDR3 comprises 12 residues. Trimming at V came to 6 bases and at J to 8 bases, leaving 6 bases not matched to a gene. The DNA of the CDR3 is TGTGCCAGCAGCTCGGACAGGGCGAAGCAGTACTTC. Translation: CASSSDRAKQYF.

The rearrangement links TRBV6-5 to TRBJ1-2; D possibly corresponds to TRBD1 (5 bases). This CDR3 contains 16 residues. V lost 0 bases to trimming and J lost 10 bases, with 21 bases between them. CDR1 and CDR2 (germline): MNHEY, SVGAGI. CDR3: CASSYSKDTNSRDYTF. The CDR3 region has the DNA TGTGCCAGCAGTTACTCAAAGGACACTAATTCCCGAGACTACACCTTC.

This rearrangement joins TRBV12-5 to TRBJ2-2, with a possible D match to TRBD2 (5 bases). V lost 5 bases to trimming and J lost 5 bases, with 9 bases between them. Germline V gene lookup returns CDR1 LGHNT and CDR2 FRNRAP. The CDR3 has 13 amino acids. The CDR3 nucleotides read TGTGCTAGTGGTCCAGGAGGTACCGGGGAGCTGTTTTTT. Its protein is CASGPGGTGELFF. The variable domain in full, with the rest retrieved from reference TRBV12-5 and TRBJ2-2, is DARVTQTPRHKVTEMGQEVTMRCQPILGHNTVFWYRQTMMQGLELLAYFRNRAPLDDSGMPKDRFSAEMPDATLATLKIQPSEPRDSAVYFCASGPGGTGELFFGEGSRLTVL.

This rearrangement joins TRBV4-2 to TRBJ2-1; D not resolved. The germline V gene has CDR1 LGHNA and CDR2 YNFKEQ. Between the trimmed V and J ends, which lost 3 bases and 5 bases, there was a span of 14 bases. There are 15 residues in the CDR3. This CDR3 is CASSQVTSDNNEQFF. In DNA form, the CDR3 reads TGTGCCAGCAGCCAGGTGACAAGTGACAACAATGAGCAGTTCTTC.

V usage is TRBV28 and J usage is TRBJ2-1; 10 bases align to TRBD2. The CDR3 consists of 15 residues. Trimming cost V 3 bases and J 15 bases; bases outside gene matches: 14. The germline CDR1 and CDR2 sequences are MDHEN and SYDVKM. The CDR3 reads CASSLGILAGPGLFF. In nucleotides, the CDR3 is TGTGCCAGCAGTTTGGGGATACTAGCGGGGCCTGGTTTGTTCTTC.

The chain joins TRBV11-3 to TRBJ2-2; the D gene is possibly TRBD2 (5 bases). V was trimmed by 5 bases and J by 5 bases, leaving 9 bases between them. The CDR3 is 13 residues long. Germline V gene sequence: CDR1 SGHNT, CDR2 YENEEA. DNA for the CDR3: TGTGCCAGCAGCCCCCCGGGGACCGGGGAGCTGTTTTTT. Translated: CASSPPGTGELFF.

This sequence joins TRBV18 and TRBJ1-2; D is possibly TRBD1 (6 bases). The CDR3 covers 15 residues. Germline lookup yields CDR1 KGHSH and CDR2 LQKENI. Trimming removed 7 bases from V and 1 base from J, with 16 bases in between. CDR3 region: CASFTGQLRNYGYTF. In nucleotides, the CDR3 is TGTGCCAGCTTCACCGGACAGCTTCGTAACTATGGCTACACCTTC.

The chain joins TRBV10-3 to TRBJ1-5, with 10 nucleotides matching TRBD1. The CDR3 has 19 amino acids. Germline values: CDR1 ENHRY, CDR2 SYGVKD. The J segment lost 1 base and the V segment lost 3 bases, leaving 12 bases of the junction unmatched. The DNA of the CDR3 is TGTGCCATCAGTGAATCCCCTGCGGGACAGGGGATAAGCAATCAGCCCCAGCATTTT. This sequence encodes CAISESPAGQGISNQPQHF.

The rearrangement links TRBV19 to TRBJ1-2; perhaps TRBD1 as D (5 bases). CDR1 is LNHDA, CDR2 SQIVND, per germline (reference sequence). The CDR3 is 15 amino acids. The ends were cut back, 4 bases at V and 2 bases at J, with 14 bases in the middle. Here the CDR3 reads CASSTAGGANYGYTF. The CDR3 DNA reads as TGTGCCAGTAGTACGGCCGGGGGAGCAAACTATGGCTACACCTTC.

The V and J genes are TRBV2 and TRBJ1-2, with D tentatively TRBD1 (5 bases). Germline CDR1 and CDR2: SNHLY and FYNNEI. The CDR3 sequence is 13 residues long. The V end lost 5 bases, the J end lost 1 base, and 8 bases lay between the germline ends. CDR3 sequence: CASSTDSNYGYTF. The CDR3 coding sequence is TGTGCCAGCAGTACCGACAGTAACTATGGCTACACCTTC.